A single sample is the source of the 28 T cell receptor beta chains below, sequenced in a study of CXCR3-negative and CXCR3-positive naive CD8 T cells. No antigens are known for them. Points from the study as a whole: CXCR3-negative naive cells had less hydrophobic TRB CDR3s than did CXCR3-positive naive cells.

Carrying UMI labels, the TRB cDNA libraries were prepared through 5' RACE. TCRdb reanalyzed the 5' RACE reads and collapses them to one entry per CDR3 protein, without DNA. The listing records 5,000 to 6,000 distinct CDR3 sequences. The sequenced sample consisted of naive CXCR3+ CD8+ T cells from blood. Subset described: CD45RO-CCR7+CD27+CD95- naive CD8+ T cells expressing CXCR3 (TNR3+). The receptors originated from a human donor in good health. Some clones in this sample may be carry-over from other donors' samples.

V usage is TRBV12-3 or TRBV12-4 and J usage is TRBJ2-3; TCRdb names TRBD1, which stays unverified in the absence of DNA. CDR3 size: 14 residues. CDR3 residues: CASSTTGVTDTQYF.

V is TRBV12-2 and J is TRBJ2-2; TCRdb picks TRBD1, but there is no DNA to check that call. TRBV12-2 represents a pseudogene. The CDR3 runs 16 residues. The chain's CDR3 is CASRPEGQGAPGELFF.

Considering frequency, this clonotype is medium-sized. The genes are TRBV18 and TRBJ2-7; the TCRdb D gene call, TRBD2, has no DNA to confirm it. The CDR3 is 16 amino acids. Germline-derived CDR1 and CDR2 are KGHSH and LQKENI. The CDR3 sequence is CASSPSSGINEDEQYF.

This clonotype is classed as medium-sized by frequency. This chain uses TRBV5-1 with TRBJ2-5. The CDR3 covers 14 residues. Germline V CDR1 and CDR2: SGHRS, YFSETQ. The CDR3 loop is CASSLRNNQETQYF.

This clonotype registers medium-sized by frequency. This chain uses TRBV20-1 with TRBJ2-7; absent DNA, TCRdb's TRBD2 call cannot be checked. CDR3 length: 17 amino acids. CDR1 DFQATT and CDR2 SNEGSKA come from the germline V gene (reference sequence). The CDR3 spells CSARAIPGLADPYEQYF.

Frequency places this clonotype as medium-sized. This sequence joins TRBV10-3 and TRBJ1-1; TCRdb calls TRBD1, which cannot be checked without DNA. This CDR3 comprises 17 residues. The germline V gene encodes CDR1 ENHRY and CDR2 SYGVKD. CDR3 amino acids: CAISDPGHPGLVTEAFF.

The chain is built from TRBV18 and TRBJ1-1. Germline assignment: CDR1 KGHSH and CDR2 LQKENI. The CDR3 covers 15 residues. Here the CDR3 reads CASSPPPVMNTEAFF.

The chain combines TRBV5-6 with TRBJ2-7. Per the germline V gene, CDR1 is SGHDT and CDR2 is YYEEEE. The CDR3 extends over 12 amino acids. The CDR3 here is CASSLFSYEQYF.

This clonotype registers medium-sized by frequency. Here the CDR3 reads CAISEPDRGTEAFF. The chain recombines TRBV10-3 with TRBJ1-1; TCRdb outputs TRBD1, but without DNA this stays unchecked. This CDR3 has 14 residues. Germline CDR1 reads ENHRY; CDR2 reads SYGVKD.

This clonotype shows up as medium-sized by frequency. The chain carries TRBV13 and TRBJ2-1; TCRdb names TRBD2, which stays unverified in the absence of DNA. CDR3 length: 15 residues. Germline lookup yields CDR1 PRHDT and CDR2 FYEKMQ (reference sequence). The CDR3 is CASSRSGSNWDEQFF. The entire variable domain, with the rest obtained from reference TRBV13 and TRBJ2-1, is as follows: AAGVIQSPRHLIKEKRETATLKCYPIPRHDTVYWYQQGPGQDPQFLISFYEKMQSDKGSIPDRFSAQQFSDYHSELNMSSLELGDSALYFCASSRSGSNWDEQFFGPGTRLTVL.

The chain carries TRBV12-3 or TRBV12-4 and TRBJ2-1; TCRdb lists TRBD2, though no DNA is available to test this call. This CDR3 region has 18 residues. CDR3 sequence reads: CASSLGLAGVTLGNEQFF.

Measured by frequency, this clonotype is medium-sized. The J gene is TRBJ1-1, the V gene TRBV15; lacking DNA, the TRBD1 call made by TCRdb goes unchecked. CDR1 and CDR2 (germline): LNHNV, YYDKDF (reference sequence). The CDR3 contains 15 residues. CDR3 protein: CATSRDRPGNTEAFF.

The CDR3 reads CSAADVRALDGYTF. The rearrangement joins TRBV20-1 to TRBJ1-2; the TCRdb D gene call, TRBD1, has no DNA to confirm it. This CDR3 is built from 14 residues. CDR1 is DFQATT, CDR2 SNEGSKA, per germline (reference sequence).

By frequency, this clonotype registers medium-sized (0.01 to 0.1%). The CDR3 sequence: CASSGQIQETQYF. V usage is TRBV9 and J usage is TRBJ2-5; TCRdb proposes TRBD1, but this gene call is untestable without DNA. CDR1 SGDLS and CDR2 YYNGEE come from the germline V gene. The CDR3 totals 13 residues.

V usage is TRBV30 and J usage is TRBJ2-7; TCRdb gives TRBD2 as the D gene, but with no DNA this cannot be confirmed. The CDR3 runs to 14 residues. Looked up from germline, CDR1 is GTSNPN and CDR2 is SVGIG (reference sequence). CDR3 in amino acids: CAWSGGPSSYEQYF.

This chain links TRBV2 with TRBJ2-1. Germline lookup yields CDR1 SNHLY and CDR2 FYNNEI. The CDR3 extends over 17 amino acids. The CDR3 sequence is CASSPTDWKSSYNEQFF.

This sequence joins TRBV11-2 and TRBJ1-1. The CDR3 extends over 12 amino acids. Germline CDR1 reads SGHAT; CDR2 reads FQNNGV. CDR3 amino acids: CASSSRITEAFF.

This clonotype is medium-sized by frequency. The chain recombines TRBV12-3 or TRBV12-4 with TRBJ1-1; TCRdb designates TRBD1, a call that cannot be tested without DNA. The length of the CDR3 is 14 residues. The CDR3: CASANRDMNTEAFF.

CDR3 loop: CASSASTELQETQYF. The V call is TRBV14, the J call TRBJ2-5. The CDR3 has 15 amino acids. Per germline, CDR1 SGHDN and CDR2 FVKESK.

The chain links TRBV28 to TRBJ1-2; TCRdb indicates TRBD1, and absent DNA this call remains unverified. Per germline, CDR1 MDHEN and CDR2 SYDVKM. The CDR3 totals 13 residues. The CDR3 here is CASSPPGNYGYTF.

This clonotype is classed as medium-sized by frequency. The chain combines TRBV6-5 with TRBJ2-1; TCRdb's assignment of TRBD2 cannot be checked, as there is no DNA. There are 18 residues in the CDR3. Germline V CDR1 and CDR2: MNHEY, SVGAGI. CDR3 amino acids: CASRERTLAGFSYNEQFF.

The rearrangement uses TRBV6-2 or TRBV6-3 and TRBJ2-5. This CDR3 is 11 amino acids long. From germline, CDR1 is MNHEY and CDR2 SVGEGT. The CDR3 reads CASREQETQYF.

The rearrangement uses TRBV23-1 and TRBJ2-1; there is no DNA to check the TCRdb D call of TRBD2. Being an ORF, TRBV23-1 has a function that is uncertain. This CDR3 is built from 17 residues. The CDR3 sequence: CASSQSGGWGPNNEQFF.

The chain links TRBV7-9 to TRBJ1-1; TCRdb calls TRBD1, which cannot be checked without DNA. Germline V gene lookup returns CDR1 SEHNR and CDR2 FQNEAQ (reference sequence). The length of the CDR3 is 15 residues. CDR3 region: CASSQGAGMNTEAFF.

This clonotype shows up as medium-sized by frequency. The chain recombines TRBV7-9 with TRBJ1-1; TCRdb picks TRBD1, but there is no DNA to check that call. This CDR3 has 18 residues. CDR1 is SEHNR, CDR2 FQNEAQ, per germline (reference sequence). CDR3 protein: CASSPSTGTETMNTEAFF.

This clonotype ranks as medium-sized in terms of frequency. The chain's CDR3 is CASSLASGGNQPQHF. The chain links TRBV12-3 or TRBV12-4 to TRBJ1-5. The CDR3 has 15 amino acids.

This clonotype is called medium-sized based on its frequency. The V gene is TRBV6-1, the J gene TRBJ2-7; no DNA is available, so the TRBD1 call from TCRdb remains unchecked. CDR3 size: 16 residues. Germline CDR1 MNHNS, CDR2 SASEGT. Here the CDR3 reads CASSEAGQGSSYEQYF.

This clonotype counts as medium-sized by frequency. The chain employs TRBV29-1 and TRBJ2-2. The CDR3 totals 13 residues. In germline, CDR1 is SQVTM, CDR2 ANQGSEA. This chain's CDR3 is CSVVWTNTGELFF.